This T cell receptor (beta chain) was found in a study of blood T cell repertoires in COVID-19. The overall study: The samples span acute and convalescent COVID-19 from the United States, Italy and Spain. T cells, B-cell-depleted T cells, or PBMCs supplied cDNA or gDNA.

Trimming removed 2 bases at V and 9 bases at J, with 11 bases between. Germline-derived CDR1 and CDR2 are MNHNY and SVGAGI (reference sequence). The CDR3 runs 12 residues. In the original analysis: It was from reference gene primer amplification that nucleated cell counts were estimated. Profiled with immunoSEQ multiplex PCR; TCRdb holds only in-frame clones, not every one. The V and J calls and clone size were taken over from that table, and D and trimming were inferred from the DNA. The sample carries 55,000 to 75,000 clones, 65% to 85% recorded once. This rearrangement joins TRBV6-6 to TRBJ2-7; TRBD1 might be the D (6 bases). The TCR originated in a human donor in a cohort sampled during active COVID-19. Material: peripheral blood. The CDR3 spells CASSYDQGWQYF. The CDR3 DNA follows: TGTGCCAGCAGTTACGACCAGGGGTGGCAGTACTTC.